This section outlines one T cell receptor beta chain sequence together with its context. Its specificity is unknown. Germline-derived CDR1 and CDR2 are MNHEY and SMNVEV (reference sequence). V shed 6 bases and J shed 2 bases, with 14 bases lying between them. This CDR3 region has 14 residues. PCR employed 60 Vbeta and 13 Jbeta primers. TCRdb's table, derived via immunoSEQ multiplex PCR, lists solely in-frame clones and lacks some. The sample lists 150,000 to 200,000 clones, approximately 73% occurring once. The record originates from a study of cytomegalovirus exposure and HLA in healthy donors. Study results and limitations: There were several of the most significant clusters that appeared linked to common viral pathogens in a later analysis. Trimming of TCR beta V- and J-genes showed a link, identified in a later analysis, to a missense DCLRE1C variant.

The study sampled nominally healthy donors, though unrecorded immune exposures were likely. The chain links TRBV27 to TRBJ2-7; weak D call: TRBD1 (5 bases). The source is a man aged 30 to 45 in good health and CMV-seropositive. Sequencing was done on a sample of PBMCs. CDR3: CASRKTRVTYEQYF. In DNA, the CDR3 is TGTGCCAGCAGGAAGACCAGGGTGACCTACGAGCAGTACTTC.